This T cell receptor (beta chain) emerged from a study of vaccination and CD4 T cells after COVID-19. Germline CDR1 and CDR2: DFQATT and SNEGSKA (reference sequence). V lost 7 bases, J lost 5 bases, and 12 bases lay in between. The CDR3 runs to 12 residues. Treatment noted: 10-day PBMC culture with coronavirus spike peptide pools or control peptides (ViraFEST assay). Dates of PCR positivity, March to December 2020, preceded the US Alpha, Beta and Delta variants. Culture proceeded for approximately 11 days, and CD4+ T cells were then isolated by negative selection. Remarks on this clonotype: Its antigen remains unknown.

Study conclusions and caveats: Spike mono-reactivity was the property of 304 of 307 vaccine-specific clones in convalescent patients.

The Oncomine TCR Beta short-read assay sequenced DNA from cultured CD4+ T cells. MiXCR was run by TCRdb on the PCR reads, yielding one entry per CDR3 protein. The sample lists 6,000 or so distinct CDR3 sequences, roughly 68% occurring once. Sequencing input: CD4+ T cells from blood, cultured in vitro. The sequence was obtained from a human donor who had recovered from COVID-19. The chain recombines TRBV20-1 with TRBJ1-5, with D unclear. CDR3 loop: CSVRAGHQPQHF. The DNA of the CDR3 is TGCAGTGTTAGGGCCGGCCATCAGCCCCAGCATTTT.